This T cell receptor (beta chain) comes out of a study of post-analysis software for immune sequencing data. Study-wide background: As for disease course, relapsing-remitting, secondary progressive and progressive-relapsing multiple sclerosis were all included. General study results and limits: The F measure placed samples prepared in the same batch into strongly shared clusters. Roughly five TRBV segments were significantly more frequent in patients than in controls. TRBV5-6, TRBV5-1 and TRBV20-1 were among these segments.

The trim removed 0 bases at V and 5 bases at J, leaving 8 bases unmatched. CDR3 length equals 15 residues. CDR1 and CDR2 (germline): SGHRS, YFSETQ. Libraries were made from TCR beta cDNA, and they carried unique molecular identifiers. TCRdb recomputed calls from the PCR reads with MiXCR, one row per CDR3 protein. The table includes roughly 430,000 distinct CDR3 sequences, 39% detected once. This clonotype was observed a handful of times. Its specificity is not known. The specimen sequenced was blood. The sequence derives from a girl aged 2-9 years with multiple sclerosis. This chain uses TRBV5-1 with TRBJ2-7; 7 bases line up with TRBD1. The CDR3 DNA reads TGCGCCAGCAGCTTGGGTCCCGAGGGGGCGGACGAGCAGTACTTC. It codes for CASSLGPEGADEQYF.